This TCR beta chain emerged from a study of blood T cell repertoires in COVID-19. In the study overall: Italy, Spain and the United States were the sources of the convalescent and acute COVID-19 samples. In each case, the material was cDNA or gDNA derived from T cells, B-cell-depleted T cells, or PBMCs.

As processed by the authors: The authors estimated nucleated cell counts from reference gene primer amplification. The table came from immunoSEQ multiplex PCR; TCRdb's copy has only in-frame clones and leaves some out. The DNA was the basis for D and trimming; V, J and clone size are from that table. The top ten hold under 6% of the sample, which has tens of thousands of clones, 75% to 90% seen once. V was cut by 1 base and J by 6 bases, with 14 bases left in between. CDR3 length: 15 amino acids. Germline CDR1 is SGHVS and CDR2 is FQNEAQ. This sequence was found in a man older than 75 with acute or convalescent COVID-19. Sequencing used peripheral blood. This chain joins TRBV7-8 and TRBJ2-3, with D possibly matching TRBD1 (6 bases). The CDR3 sequence is CASSLGRGTLDTQYF. The CDR3 DNA is TGTGCCAGCAGCTTAGGCAGGGGCACTCTCGATACGCAGTATTTT.